Given below is one T cell receptor beta chain in context. Its specificity is not known. The germline V gene has CDR1 SGHKS and CDR2 YYEKEE (reference sequence). V was clipped by 4 bases and J by 1 base, with 15 bases between them. This CDR3 contains 15 residues. The sample originates from a study of siplizumab effects on memory and regulatory T cells. Study findings and constraints: For mappable alloreactive CD4+ clones, the mean Treg-derived fraction was less than 70% with siplizumab and under 35% in controls. Whether the proliferating Tregs (from siplizumab cultures) were suppressive was not confirmed.

Using immunoSEQ multiplex PCR, the repertoire was profiled, and TCRdb retains in-frame clones only, with some absent. The data show some 52,000 clones, about 97% seen once. The chain links TRBV5-5 to TRBJ2-7, with TRBD2 as a possible D gene (7 bases). The receptor comes from a human donor in good health. Input material: naive CD4+ T cells sorted from blood. The CDR3 DNA sequence: TGTGCCAGCAGCCCTACCGGGGGGCGGTCCTACGAGCAGTACTTC. It is translated as CASSPTGGRSYEQYF.